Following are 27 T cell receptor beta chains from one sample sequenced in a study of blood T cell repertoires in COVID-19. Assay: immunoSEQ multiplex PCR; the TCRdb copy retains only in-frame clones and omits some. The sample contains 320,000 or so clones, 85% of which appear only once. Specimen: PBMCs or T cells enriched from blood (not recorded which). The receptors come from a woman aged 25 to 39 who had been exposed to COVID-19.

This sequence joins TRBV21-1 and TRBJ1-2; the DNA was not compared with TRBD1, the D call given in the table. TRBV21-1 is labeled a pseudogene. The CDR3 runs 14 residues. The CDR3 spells CASIDQGTPYGYTF. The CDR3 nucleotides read TGTGCCAGCATCGATCAAGGGACACCCTATGGCTACACCTTC.

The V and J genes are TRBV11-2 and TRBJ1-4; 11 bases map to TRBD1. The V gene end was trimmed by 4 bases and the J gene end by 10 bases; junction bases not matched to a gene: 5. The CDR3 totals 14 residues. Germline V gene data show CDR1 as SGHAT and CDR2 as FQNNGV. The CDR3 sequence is CASSSDRGRGKLFF. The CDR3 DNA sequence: TGTGCCAGCAGCTCGGACAGGGGGCGAGGAAAACTGTTTTTT.

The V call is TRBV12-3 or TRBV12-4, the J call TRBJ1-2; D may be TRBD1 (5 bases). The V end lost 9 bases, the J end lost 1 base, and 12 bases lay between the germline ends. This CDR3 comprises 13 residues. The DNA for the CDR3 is TGTGCCAGTCATGGGGCACTTAACTATGGCTACACCTTC. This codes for CASHGALNYGYTF.

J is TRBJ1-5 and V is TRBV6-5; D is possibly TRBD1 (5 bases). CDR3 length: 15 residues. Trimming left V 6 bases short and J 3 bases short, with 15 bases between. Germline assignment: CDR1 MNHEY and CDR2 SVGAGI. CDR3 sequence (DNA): TGTGCCAGCAGCGTTACGACAGTTAACAATCAGCCCCAGCATTTT. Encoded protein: CASSVTTVNNQPQHF.

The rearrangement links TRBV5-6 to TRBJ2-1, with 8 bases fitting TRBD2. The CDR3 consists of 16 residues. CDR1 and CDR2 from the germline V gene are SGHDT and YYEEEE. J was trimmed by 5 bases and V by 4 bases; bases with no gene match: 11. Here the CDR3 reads CASSPVGGGPHNEQFF. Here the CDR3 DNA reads TGTGCCAGCAGCCCGGTCGGCGGGGGGCCTCACAATGAGCAGTTCTTC.

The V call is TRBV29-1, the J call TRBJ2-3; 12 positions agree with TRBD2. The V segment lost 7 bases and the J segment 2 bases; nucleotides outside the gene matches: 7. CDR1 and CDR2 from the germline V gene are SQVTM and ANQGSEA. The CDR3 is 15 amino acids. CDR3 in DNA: TGCAGCGCGATACTAGCGGGGGGATTCACAGATACGCAGTATTTT. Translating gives CSAILAGGFTDTQYF.

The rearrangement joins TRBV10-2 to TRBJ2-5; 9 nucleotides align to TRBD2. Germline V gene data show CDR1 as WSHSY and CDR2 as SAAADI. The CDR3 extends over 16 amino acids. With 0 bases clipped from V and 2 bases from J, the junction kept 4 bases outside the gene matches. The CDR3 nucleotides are TGCGCCAGCAGTGAGTCTCTGCTAGCGGGGCAAGAGACCCAGTACTTC. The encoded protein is CASSESLLAGQETQYF.

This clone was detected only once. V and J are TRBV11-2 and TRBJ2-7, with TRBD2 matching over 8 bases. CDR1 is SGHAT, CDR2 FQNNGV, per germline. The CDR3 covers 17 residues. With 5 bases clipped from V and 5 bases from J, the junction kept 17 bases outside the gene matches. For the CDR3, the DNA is TGTGCCAGCAGCGTATCCGGGACTAGGGGTCGGTCCCACGAGCAGTACTTC. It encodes CASSVSGTRGRSHEQYF.

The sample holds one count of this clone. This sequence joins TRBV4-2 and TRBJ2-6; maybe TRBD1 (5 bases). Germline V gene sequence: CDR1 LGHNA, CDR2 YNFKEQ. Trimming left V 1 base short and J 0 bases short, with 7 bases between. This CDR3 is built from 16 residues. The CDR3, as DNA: TGTGCCAGCAGCCAAGTAGACAGCTCTGGGGCCAACGTCCTGACTTTC. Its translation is CASSQVDSSGANVLTF.

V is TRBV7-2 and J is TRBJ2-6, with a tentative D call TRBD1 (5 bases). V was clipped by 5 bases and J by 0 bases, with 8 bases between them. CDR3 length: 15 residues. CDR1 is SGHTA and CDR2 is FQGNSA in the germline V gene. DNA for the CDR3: TGTGCCAGCAGCCTACAGGTCTCTGGGGCCAACGTCCTGACTTTC. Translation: CASSLQVSGANVLTF.

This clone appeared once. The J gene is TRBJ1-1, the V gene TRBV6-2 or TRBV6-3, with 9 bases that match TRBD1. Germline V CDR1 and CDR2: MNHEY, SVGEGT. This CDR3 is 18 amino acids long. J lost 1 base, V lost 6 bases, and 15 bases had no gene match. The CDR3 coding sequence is TGTGCCAGCAGCACCCAAACAGGGGGCGCGAGCTGGAACACTGAAGCTTTCTTT. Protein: CASSTQTGGASWNTEAFF.

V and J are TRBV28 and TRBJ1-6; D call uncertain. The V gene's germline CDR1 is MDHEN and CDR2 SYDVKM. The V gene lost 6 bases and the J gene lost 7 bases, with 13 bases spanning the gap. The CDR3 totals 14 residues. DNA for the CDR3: TGTGCCAGCAGGTACCCGGGTACCAATTCACCCCTCCACTTT. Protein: CASRYPGTNSPLHF.

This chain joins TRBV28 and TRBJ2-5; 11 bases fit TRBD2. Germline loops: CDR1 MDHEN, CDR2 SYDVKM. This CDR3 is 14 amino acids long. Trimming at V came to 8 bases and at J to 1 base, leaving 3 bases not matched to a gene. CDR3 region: CASSGTSGQETQYF. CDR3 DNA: TGTGCCAGCTCCGGGACTAGCGGCCAAGAGACCCAGTACTTC. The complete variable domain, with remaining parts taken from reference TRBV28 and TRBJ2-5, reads DVKVTQSSRYLVKRTGEKVFLECVQDMDHENMFWYRQDPGLGLRLIYFSYDVKMKEKGDIPEGYSVSREKKERFSLILESASTNQTSMYLCASSGTSGQETQYFGPGTRLLVL.

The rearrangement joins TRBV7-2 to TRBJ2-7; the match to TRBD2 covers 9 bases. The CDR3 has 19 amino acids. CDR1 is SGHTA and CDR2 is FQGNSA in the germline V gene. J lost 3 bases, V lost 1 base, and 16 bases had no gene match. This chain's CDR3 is CASSLDSRRGGARGYEQYF. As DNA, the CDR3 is TGTGCCAGCAGCTTAGATTCTCGTCGCGGGGGGGCCCGGGGCTACGAGCAGTACTTC.

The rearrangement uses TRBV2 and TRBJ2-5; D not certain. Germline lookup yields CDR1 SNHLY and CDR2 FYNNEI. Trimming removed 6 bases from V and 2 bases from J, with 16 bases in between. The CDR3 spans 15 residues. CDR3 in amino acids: CASSGWQLMQETQYF. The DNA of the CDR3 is TGTGCCAGCAGCGGGTGGCAACTAATGCAAGAGACCCAGTACTTC.

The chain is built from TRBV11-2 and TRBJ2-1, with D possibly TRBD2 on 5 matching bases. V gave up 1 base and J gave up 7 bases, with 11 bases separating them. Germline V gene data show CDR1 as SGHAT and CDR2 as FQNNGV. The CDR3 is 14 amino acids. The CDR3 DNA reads TGTGCCAGCAGCTTAGTGGGAACTAGAAATGAGCAGTTCTTC. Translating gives CASSLVGTRNEQFF.

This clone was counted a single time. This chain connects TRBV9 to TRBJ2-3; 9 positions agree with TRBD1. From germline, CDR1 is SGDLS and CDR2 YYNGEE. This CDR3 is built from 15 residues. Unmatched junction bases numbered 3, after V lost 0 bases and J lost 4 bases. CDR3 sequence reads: CASSVEDRGSDTQYF. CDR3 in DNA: TGTGCCAGCAGCGTAGAGGACAGGGGTTCAGATACGCAGTATTTT.

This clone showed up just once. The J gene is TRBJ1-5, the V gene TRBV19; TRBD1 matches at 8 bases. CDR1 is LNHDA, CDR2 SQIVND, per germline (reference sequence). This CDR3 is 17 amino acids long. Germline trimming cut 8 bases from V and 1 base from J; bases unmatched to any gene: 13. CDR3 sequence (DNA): TGTGCCAGTGCCAGGACAGGGAAGGTGGTGAGCAATCAGCCCCAGCATTTT. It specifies CASARTGKVVSNQPQHF.

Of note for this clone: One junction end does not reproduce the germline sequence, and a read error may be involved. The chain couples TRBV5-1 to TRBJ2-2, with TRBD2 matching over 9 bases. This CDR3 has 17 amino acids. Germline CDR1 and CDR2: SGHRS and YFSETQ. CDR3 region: CASSLALAGGNAGELFF. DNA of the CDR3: TGCGCCAGCAGCTTGGCACTGGCGGGGGGGAACGCCGGGGAGCTGTTTTTT.

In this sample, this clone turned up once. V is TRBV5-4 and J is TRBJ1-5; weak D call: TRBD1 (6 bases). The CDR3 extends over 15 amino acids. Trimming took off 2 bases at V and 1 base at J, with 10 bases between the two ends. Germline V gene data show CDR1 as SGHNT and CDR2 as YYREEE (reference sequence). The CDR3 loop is CASSFGGGSNQPQHF. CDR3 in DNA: TGTGCCAGCAGCTTTGGGGGCGGGAGCAATCAGCCCCAGCATTTT.

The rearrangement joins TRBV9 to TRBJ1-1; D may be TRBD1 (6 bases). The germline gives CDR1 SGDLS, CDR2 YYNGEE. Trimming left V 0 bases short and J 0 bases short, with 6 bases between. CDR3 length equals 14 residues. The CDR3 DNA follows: TGTGCCAGCAGCGTAGGGACAGTGAACACTGAAGCTTTCTTT. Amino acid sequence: CASSVGTVNTEAFF.

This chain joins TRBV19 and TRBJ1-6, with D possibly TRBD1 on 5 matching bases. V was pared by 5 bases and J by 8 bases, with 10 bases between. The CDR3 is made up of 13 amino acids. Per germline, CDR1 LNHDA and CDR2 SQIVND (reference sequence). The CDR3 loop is CASSVKGDSPLHF. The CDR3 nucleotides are TGTGCCAGTAGTGTTAAAGGGGATTCACCCCTCCACTTT.

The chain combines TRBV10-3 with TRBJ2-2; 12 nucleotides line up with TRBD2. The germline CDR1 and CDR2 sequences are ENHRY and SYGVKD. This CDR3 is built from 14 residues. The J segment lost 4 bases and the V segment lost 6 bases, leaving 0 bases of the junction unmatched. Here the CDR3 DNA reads TGTGCCATCAGGACTAGCGGGGGCACCGGGGAGCTGTTTTTT. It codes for CAIRTSGGTGELFF.

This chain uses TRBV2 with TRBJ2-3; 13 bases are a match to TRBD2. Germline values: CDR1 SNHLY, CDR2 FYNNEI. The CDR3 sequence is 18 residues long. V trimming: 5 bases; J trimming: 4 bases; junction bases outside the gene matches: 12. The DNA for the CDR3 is TGTGCCAGCAGTAGCTCCGGGACTAGCGGGAAGTGGGCAGATACGCAGTATTTT. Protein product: CASSSSGTSGKWADTQYF.

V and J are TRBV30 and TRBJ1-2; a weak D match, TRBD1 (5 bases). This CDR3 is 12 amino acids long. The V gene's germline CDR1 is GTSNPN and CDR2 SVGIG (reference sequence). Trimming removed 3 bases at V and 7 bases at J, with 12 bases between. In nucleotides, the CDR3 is TGTGCCTGGAGGTTTTCTCAGGGTGGCTACACCTTC. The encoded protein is CAWRFSQGGYTF. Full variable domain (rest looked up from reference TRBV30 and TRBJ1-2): SQTIHQWPATLVQPVGSPLSLECTVEGTSNPNLYWYRQAAGRGLQLLFYSVGIGQISSEVPQNLSASRPQDRQFILSSKKLLLSDSGFYLCAWRFSQGGYTFGSGTRLTVV.

CDR3 coding DNA: TGTGCCAGCAGCCACCATTACGAGGGGGCCTATGGCTACACCTTC. This encodes CASSHHYEGAYGYTF. This chain uses TRBV3-1 (or the pseudogene TRBV3-2) with TRBJ1-2, with 7 nucleotides matching TRBD1. Per germline, CDR1 LGHDT and CDR2 YNNKEL (reference sequence). After removal of 3 bases from V and 4 bases from J, the junction contained 8 bases not matched to a gene. CDR3 length: 15 amino acids.

CDR3 in amino acids: CASSFPRPGGMAGELFF. In DNA form, the CDR3 reads TGTGCCAGCAGTTTCCCCCGCCCAGGGGGGATGGCCGGGGAGCTGTTTTTT. The genes are TRBV27 and TRBJ2-2; D is perhaps TRBD1 (7 bases). Trimming cost V 3 bases and J 6 bases, with 20 bases left between them. CDR3 size: 17 residues. CDR1 and CDR2 (germline): MNHEY, SMNVEV (reference sequence).